This T cell receptor beta chain was sequenced during a study of blood T cells in healthy people across ages. Per the germline V gene, CDR1 is LNHDA and CDR2 is SQIVND (reference sequence). The V and J ends lost 6 bases and 6 bases, in that order; junction bases with no gene match: 8. This CDR3 is built from 15 residues. A second PCR, run for about 7 to 11 cycles, used a sample-barcoded 5' primer plus a J-beta primer mix. A 12-random-nucleotide template-switch adaptor tagged each cDNA molecule. One entry per CDR3 protein results from TCRdb running MiXCR on the 5' RACE reads. The sample has more than 650,000 distinct CDR3 sequences, 20% to 30% seen once. The same sample was also used in a study of T cells of mothers and their children. That source notes: All RNA that had been extracted was used for cDNA synthesis at about 1.5 ug per 15 ul. Related and unrelated pairs show similar thymic shaping of TCR recombination output. The authors found no persistent microchimeric T cell clones.

The V gene is TRBV19, the J gene TRBJ2-1, with 10 bases fitting TRBD2. This TCR derives from a boy younger than 18 in good health. The sequencing input was blood. CDR3 bases: TGTGCCAGTAGGGAAGCGGGGGGGCCGGGCAATGAGCAGTTCTTC. It is translated as CASREAGGPGNEQFF.